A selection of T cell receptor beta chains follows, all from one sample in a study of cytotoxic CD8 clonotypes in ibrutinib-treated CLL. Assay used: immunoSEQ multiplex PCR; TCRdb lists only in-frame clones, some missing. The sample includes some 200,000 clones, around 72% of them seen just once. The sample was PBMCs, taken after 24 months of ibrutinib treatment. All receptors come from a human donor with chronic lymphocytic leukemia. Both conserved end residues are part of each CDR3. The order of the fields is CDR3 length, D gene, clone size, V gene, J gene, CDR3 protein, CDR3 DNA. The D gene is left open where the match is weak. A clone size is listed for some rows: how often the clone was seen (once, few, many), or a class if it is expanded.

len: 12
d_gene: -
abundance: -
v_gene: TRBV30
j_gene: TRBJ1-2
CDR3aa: CAWSEGNYGYTF
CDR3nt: TGTGCCTGGAGTGAGGGGAACTATGGCTACACCTTC

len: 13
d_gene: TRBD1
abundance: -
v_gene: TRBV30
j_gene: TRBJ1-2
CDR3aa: CAWSHDRGFGYTF
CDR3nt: TGTGCCTGGAGTCACGACAGGGGGTTTGGCTACACCTTC

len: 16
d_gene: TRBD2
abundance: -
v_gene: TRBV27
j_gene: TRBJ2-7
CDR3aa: CASSLKVLAGPYEQYF
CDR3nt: TGTGCCAGCAGTTTAAAGGTTCTAGCGGGACCCTACGAGCAGTACTTC

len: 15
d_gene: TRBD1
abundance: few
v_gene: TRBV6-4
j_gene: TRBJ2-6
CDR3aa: CASSDSQGGANVLTF
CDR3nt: TGTGCCAGCAGTGACTCACAGGGGGGGGCCAACGTCCTGACTTTC

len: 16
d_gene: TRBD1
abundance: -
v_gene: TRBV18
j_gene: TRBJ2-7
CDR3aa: CASSPPGQGQGYEQYF
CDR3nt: TGTGCCAGCTCGCCGCCGGGACAGGGTCAGGGCTACGAGCAGTACTTC

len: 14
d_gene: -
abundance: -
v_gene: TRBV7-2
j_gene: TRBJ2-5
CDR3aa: CASSLAHREETQYF
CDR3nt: TGTGCCAGCAGCTTAGCGCACAGGGAAGAGACCCAGTACTTC

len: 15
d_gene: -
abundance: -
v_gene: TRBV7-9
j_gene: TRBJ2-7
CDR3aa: CASSLDRAGAYEQYF
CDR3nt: TGTGCCAGCAGCTTAGACAGGGCAGGGGCCTACGAGCAGTACTTC

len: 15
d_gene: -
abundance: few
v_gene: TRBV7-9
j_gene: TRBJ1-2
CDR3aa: CASSSPDGYYAGYTF
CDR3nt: TGTGCCAGCAGCTCACCGGACGGATACTATGCCGGCTACACCTTC

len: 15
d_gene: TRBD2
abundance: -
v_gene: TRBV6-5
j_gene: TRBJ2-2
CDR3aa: CASSSGTSGTGELFF
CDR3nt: TGTGCCAGCAGTTCCGGGACTAGCGGGACCGGGGAGCTGTTTTTT

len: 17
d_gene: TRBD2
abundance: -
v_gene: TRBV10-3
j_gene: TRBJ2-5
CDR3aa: CAISETLGLAGWETQYF
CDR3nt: TGTGCCATCAGTGAGACCTTGGGACTAGCGGGATGGGAGACCCAGTACTTC

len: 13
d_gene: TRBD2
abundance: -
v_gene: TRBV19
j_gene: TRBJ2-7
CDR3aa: CASSIGLALEQYF
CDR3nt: TGTGCCAGTAGTATAGGACTAGCCCTCGAGCAGTACTTC

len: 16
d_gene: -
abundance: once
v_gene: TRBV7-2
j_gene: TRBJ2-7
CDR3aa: CASSGDLSGSSYEQYF
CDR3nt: TGTGCCAGCAGCGGGGACCTTAGCGGAAGCTCCTACGAGCAGTACTTC

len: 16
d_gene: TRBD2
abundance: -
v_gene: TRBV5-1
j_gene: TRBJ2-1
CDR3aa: CASSLRTSGPNNEQFF
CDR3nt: TGCGCCAGCAGCTTACGGACTAGCGGGCCAAACAATGAGCAGTTCTTC

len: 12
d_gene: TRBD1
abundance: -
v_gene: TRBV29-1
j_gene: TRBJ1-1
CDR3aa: CSVEKNTGEAFF
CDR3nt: TGCAGCGTTGAAAAGAATACAGGGGAGGCTTTCTTT

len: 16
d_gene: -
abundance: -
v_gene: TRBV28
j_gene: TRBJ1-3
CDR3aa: CASIAGGGDSGNTIYF
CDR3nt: TGTGCCAGCATCGCGGGCGGAGGAGACTCTGGAAACACCATATATTTT

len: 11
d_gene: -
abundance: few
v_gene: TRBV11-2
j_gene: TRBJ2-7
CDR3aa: CASSQSYEQYF
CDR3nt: TGTGCCAGCAGCCAAAGTTACGAGCAGTACTTC

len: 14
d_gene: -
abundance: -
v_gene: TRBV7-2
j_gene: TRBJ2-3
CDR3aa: CASTQGVSTDTQYF
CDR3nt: TGTGCCAGCACCCAGGGCGTTAGCACAGATACGCAGTATTTT

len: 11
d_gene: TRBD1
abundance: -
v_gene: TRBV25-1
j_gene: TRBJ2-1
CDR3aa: CASIAGTVLFF
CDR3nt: TGTGCCAGCATAGCCGGGACAGTGCTGTTCTTC

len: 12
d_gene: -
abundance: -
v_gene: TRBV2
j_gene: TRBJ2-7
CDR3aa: CASSISAYEQYF
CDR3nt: TGTGCCAGCAGTATCTCAGCCTACGAGCAGTACTTC

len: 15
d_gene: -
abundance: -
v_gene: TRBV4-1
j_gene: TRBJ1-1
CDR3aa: CASSQARQLNTEAFF
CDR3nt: TGCGCCAGCAGCCAAGCCCGACAGTTGAACACTGAAGCTTTCTTT

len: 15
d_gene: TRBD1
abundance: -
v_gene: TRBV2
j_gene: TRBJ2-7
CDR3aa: CASSWGQGDFYEQYF
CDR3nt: TGTGCCAGCAGTTGGGGACAGGGGGATTTCTACGAGCAGTACTTC

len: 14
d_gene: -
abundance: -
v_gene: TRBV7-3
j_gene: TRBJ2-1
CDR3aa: CASSLPGTHNEQFF
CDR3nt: TGTGCCAGCAGCTTACCCGGGACTCACAATGAGCAGTTCTTC

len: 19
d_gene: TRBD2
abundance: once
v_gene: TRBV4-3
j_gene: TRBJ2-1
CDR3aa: CASSRTRPSSGVFYNEQFF
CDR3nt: TGCGCCAGCAGCCGAACTCGCCCCTCTAGCGGAGTCTTCTACAATGAGCAGTTCTTC

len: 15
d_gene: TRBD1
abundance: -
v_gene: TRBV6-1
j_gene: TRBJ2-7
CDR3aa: CASSEGQGGIYEQYF
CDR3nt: TGTGCCAGCAGCGAAGGACAGGGAGGTATCTACGAGCAGTACTTC

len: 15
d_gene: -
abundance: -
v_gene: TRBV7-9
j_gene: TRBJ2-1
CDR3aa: CASNRDGPSYNEQFF
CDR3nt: TGTGCCAGCAACCGGGACGGGCCCTCCTACAATGAGCAGTTCTTC

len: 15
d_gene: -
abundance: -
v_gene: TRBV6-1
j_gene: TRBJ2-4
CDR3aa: CASREGKVSRNIQYF
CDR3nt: TGTGCCAGCAGAGAGGGAAAGGTCTCAAGAAACATTCAGTACTTC

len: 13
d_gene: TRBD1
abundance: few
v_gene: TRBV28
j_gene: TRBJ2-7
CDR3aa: CASRSSVPGQGYF
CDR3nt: TGTGCCAGCAGGTCGTCGGTTCCGGGACAGGGATACTTC

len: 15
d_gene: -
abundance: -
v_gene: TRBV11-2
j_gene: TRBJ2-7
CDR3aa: CASSLSGRGSHEQYF
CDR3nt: TGTGCCAGCAGCTTGTCGGGTCGGGGATCCCACGAGCAGTACTTC

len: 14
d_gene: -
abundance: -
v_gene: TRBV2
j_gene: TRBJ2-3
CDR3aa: CASSVVRVPDTQYF
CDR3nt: TGTGCCAGCAGTGTGGTCAGGGTACCAGATACGCAGTATTTT

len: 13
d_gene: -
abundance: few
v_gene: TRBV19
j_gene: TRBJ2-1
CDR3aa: CASSMGSYNEQFF
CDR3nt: TGTGCCAGTAGTATGGGTAGCTACAATGAGCAGTTCTTC

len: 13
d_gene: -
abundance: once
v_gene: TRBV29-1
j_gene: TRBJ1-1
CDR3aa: CSAGEFGDTEAFF
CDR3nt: TGCAGCGCTGGGGAGTTCGGGGACACTGAAGCTTTCTTT

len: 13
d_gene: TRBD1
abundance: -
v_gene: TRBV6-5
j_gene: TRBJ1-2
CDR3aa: CASSGTGVRGYTF
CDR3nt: TGTGCCAGCAGTGGGACAGGGGTTCGCGGCTACACCTTC

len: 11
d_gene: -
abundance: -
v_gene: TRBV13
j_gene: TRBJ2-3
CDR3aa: CASASADTQYF
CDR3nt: TGTGCCAGCGCTAGCGCCGATACGCAGTATTTT

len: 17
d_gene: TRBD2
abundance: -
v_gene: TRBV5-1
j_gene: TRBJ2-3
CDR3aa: CASSVTSGLAGTYTQYF
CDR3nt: TGCGCCAGCAGCGTGACCTCGGGACTAGCGGGTACATACACGCAGTATTTT

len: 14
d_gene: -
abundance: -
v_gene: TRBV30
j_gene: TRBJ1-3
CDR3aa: CAWSQYDSGNTIYF
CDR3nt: TGTGCCTGGAGTCAGTATGACTCTGGAAACACCATATATTTT

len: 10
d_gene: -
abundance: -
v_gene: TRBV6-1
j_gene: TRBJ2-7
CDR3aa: CASNSNEQYF
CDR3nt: TGTGCCAGCAACTCGAACGAGCAGTACTTC

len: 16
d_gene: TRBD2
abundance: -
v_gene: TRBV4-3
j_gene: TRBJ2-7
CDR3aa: CASSQDRASGFYEQYF
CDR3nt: TGCGCCAGCAGCCAAGATCGGGCTAGCGGATTCTACGAGCAGTACTTC

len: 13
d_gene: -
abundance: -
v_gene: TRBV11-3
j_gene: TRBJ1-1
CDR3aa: CASSSLTDTEAFF
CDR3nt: TGTGCCAGCAGCTCTCTAACCGACACTGAAGCTTTCTTT

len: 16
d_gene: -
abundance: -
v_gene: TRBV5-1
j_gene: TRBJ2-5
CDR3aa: CASSSQTGQKQETQYF
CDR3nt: TGCGCCAGCAGCTCGCAAACAGGACAGAAACAAGAGACCCAGTACTTC

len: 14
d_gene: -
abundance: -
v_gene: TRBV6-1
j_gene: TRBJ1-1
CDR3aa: CASSADRTNTEAFF
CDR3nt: TGTGCCAGCAGCGCCGACAGGACGAACACTGAAGCTTTCTTT

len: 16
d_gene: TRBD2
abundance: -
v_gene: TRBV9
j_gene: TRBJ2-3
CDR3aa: CASSVRAGVGTDTQYF
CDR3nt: TGTGCCAGCAGCGTCCGAGCGGGAGTGGGGACAGATACGCAGTATTTT

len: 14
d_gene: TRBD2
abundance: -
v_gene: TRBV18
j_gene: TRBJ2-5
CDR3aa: CASSPVAGGETQYF
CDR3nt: TGTGCCAGCTCACCAGTGGCGGGAGGAGAGACCCAGTACTTC

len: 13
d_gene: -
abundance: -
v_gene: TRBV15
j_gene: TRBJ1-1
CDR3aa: CATRRKVDTEAFF
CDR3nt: TGTGCCACCAGGAGGAAGGTGGACACTGAAGCTTTCTTT